This is a list of T cell receptor beta chains from one sample in a study of cytomegalovirus exposure and HLA in healthy donors. The data were produced by immunoSEQ multiplex PCR, yet TCRdb's version contains in-frame clones alone and is incomplete. This repertoire shows around 160,000 clones, 75% to 80% found once; its top ten account for 11% to 15%. The sequenced sample consisted of PBMCs. The receptors derive from a man aged 45-65 years in good health and CMV-seropositive. Both conserved end residues are part of each CDR3. Each record gives: V gene, clone size, D gene, J gene, CDR3 protein, CDR3 DNA. D genes are given only for firm matches. Where a row states a size, it is once, few, many or the class of an expanded clone; other rows omit it.

V: TRBV6-1; size: few; D: -; J: TRBJ2-1; CDR3: CAISQRGFNEQFF; DNA: TGTGCCATATCCCAGAGGGGGTTCAATGAGCAGTTCTTC
V: TRBV2; size: -; D: -; J: TRBJ2-7; CDR3: CASLGSSYEQYF; DNA: TGTGCCAGCCTCGGGAGCTCCTACGAGCAGTACTTC
V: TRBV7-2; size: -; D: -; J: TRBJ2-2; CDR3: CASGGPAGTGELFF; DNA: TGTGCCAGCGGTGGCCCCGCGGGAACCGGGGAGCTGTTTTTT
V: TRBV6-1; size: once; D: TRBD2; J: TRBJ2-3; CDR3: CASSEEVAGVTDTQYF; DNA: TGTGCCAGCAGTGAAGAGGTAGCGGGGGTCACAGATACGCAGTATTTT
V: TRBV6-1; size: -; D: TRBD2; J: TRBJ2-5; CDR3: CASSTIAGNQETQYF; DNA: TGTGCCAGCAGTACTATAGCGGGGAATCAAGAGACCCAGTACTTC
V: TRBV28; size: -; D: -; J: TRBJ1-5; CDR3: CASNGQTNQPQHF; DNA: TGTGCCAGCAACGGACAGACCAATCAGCCCCAGCATTTT
V: TRBV11-2; size: -; D: TRBD1; J: TRBJ1-6; CDR3: CASNSGQDVSPLHF; DNA: TGTGCCAGCAACTCGGGACAGGATGTCTCACCCCTCCACTTT
V: TRBV4-1; size: -; D: TRBD2; J: TRBJ2-7; CDR3: CASSQDPTSGKSSYEQYF; DNA: TGCGCCAGCAGCCAAGACCCGACTAGCGGAAAAAGCTCCTACGAGCAGTACTTC
V: TRBV13; size: -; D: -; J: TRBJ2-5; CDR3: CASSPLQAETQYF; DNA: TGTGCCAGCAGCCCCTTACAGGCTGAGACCCAGTACTTC
V: TRBV13; size: few; D: -; J: TRBJ2-7; CDR3: CASSFRGPYEQYF; DNA: TGTGCCAGCAGCTTCAGGGGACCCTACGAGCAGTACTTC
V: TRBV18; size: -; D: TRBD1; J: TRBJ2-2; CDR3: CASSDRQGNTGELFF; DNA: TGTGCCAGCTCAGACAGACAGGGGAACACCGGGGAGCTGTTTTTT
V: TRBV29-1; size: -; D: TRBD1; J: TRBJ2-4; CDR3: CSVSPGGRLSSKNIQYF; DNA: TGCAGCGTTAGTCCAGGGGGCCGGCTATCATCCAAAAACATTCAGTACTTC
V: TRBV27; size: -; D: TRBD1; J: TRBJ1-1; CDR3: CASSPGQLNTEAFF; DNA: TGTGCCAGCAGTCCGGGACAGCTGAACACTGAAGCTTTCTTT
V: TRBV30; size: -; D: TRBD1; J: TRBJ1-6; CDR3: CAWSLFGQGFSYNSPLHF; DNA: TGTGCCTGGAGTCTCTTCGGACAGGGATTCTCCTATAATTCACCCCTCCACTTT
V: TRBV27; size: -; D: -; J: TRBJ2-7; CDR3: CASSTGLVNEQYF; DNA: TGTGCCAGCAGCACAGGGTTGGTGAACGAGCAGTACTTC
V: TRBV6-1; size: -; D: TRBD1; J: TRBJ1-5; CDR3: CASRGTGVGNQPQHF; DNA: TGTGCCAGCAGAGGGACAGGGGTTGGGAATCAGCCCCAGCATTTT
V: TRBV28; size: -; D: -; J: TRBJ2-5; CDR3: CASSSARGGSPQYF; DNA: TGTGCCAGCAGTTCGGCCCGAGGTGGCAGCCCCCAGTACTTC
V: TRBV27; size: -; D: -; J: TRBJ1-1; CDR3: CASSLSVMNTEAFF; DNA: TGTGCCAGCAGTTTGTCGGTCATGAACACTGAAGCTTTCTTT
V: TRBV5-4; size: -; D: TRBD1; J: TRBJ2-5; CDR3: CASSVGQGRQETQYF; DNA: TGTGCCAGCAGCGTGGGACAGGGGCGACAAGAGACCCAGTACTTC
V: TRBV7-2; size: -; D: -; J: TRBJ2-7; CDR3: CASSLAEGTAAEQYF; DNA: TGTGCCAGCAGCTTAGCCGAGGGAACCGCCGCGGAGCAGTACTTC
V: TRBV9; size: -; D: TRBD1; J: TRBJ1-3; CDR3: CASSFQTGTVGNTIYF; DNA: TGTGCCAGCAGCTTCCAAACCGGGACAGTTGGAAACACCATATATTTT
V: TRBV9; size: -; D: TRBD1; J: TRBJ2-2; CDR3: CASSGTGGFGELFF; DNA: TGTGCCAGCTCTGGGACAGGGGGTTTCGGGGAGCTGTTTTTT
V: TRBV28; size: -; D: -; J: TRBJ1-5; CDR3: CASSPRQSLGNQPQHF; DNA: TGTGCCAGCAGTCCCCGACAGAGCCTAGGCAATCAGCCCCAGCATTTT
V: TRBV13; size: -; D: -; J: TRBJ1-1; CDR3: CASSFGENTEAFF; DNA: TGTGCCAGCAGCTTCGGGGAGAACACTGAGGCTTTCTTT
V: TRBV5-1; size: -; D: TRBD1; J: TRBJ2-5; CDR3: CASSRRDRRQETQYF; DNA: TGCGCCAGCAGCCGTCGGGACAGACGGCAAGAGACCCAGTACTTC
V: TRBV7-9; size: -; D: -; J: TRBJ2-5; CDR3: CASSPVFQETQYF; DNA: TGTGCCAGCAGCCCAGTTTTCCAAGAGACCCAGTACTTC
V: TRBV5-4; size: few; D: TRBD2; J: TRBJ2-3; CDR3: CASSLGSGGRGVDTQYF; DNA: TGTGCCAGCAGCTTGGGTAGCGGGGGCCGGGGGGTGGATACGCAGTATTTT
V: TRBV28; size: -; D: -; J: TRBJ1-1; CDR3: CASSLSGGGAEAFF; DNA: TGTGCCAGCAGTTTATCGGGGGGCGGGGCTGAAGCTTTCTTT
V: TRBV5-1; size: -; D: -; J: TRBJ2-5; CDR3: CASSLTAGGEETQYF; DNA: TGCGCCAGCAGCTTGACGGCGGGCGGCGAAGAGACCCAGTACTTC
V: TRBV4-2; size: once; D: -; J: TRBJ2-5; CDR3: CASSQVGQSQYF; DNA: TGTGCCAGCAGCCAAGTCGGACAGTCGCAGTACTTC
V: TRBV19; size: -; D: -; J: TRBJ2-6; CDR3: CASSPRGRGGAISTGANVLTF; DNA: TGTGCCAGTAGTCCAAGGGGCCGAGGGGGGGCGATAAGTACTGGGGCCAACGTCCTGACTTTC
V: TRBV7-9; size: -; D: -; J: TRBJ1-4; CDR3: CASSLPGANEKLFF; DNA: TGTGCCAGCAGCTTACCGGGGGCTAATGAAAAACTGTTTTTT
V: TRBV27; size: -; D: -; J: TRBJ1-2; CDR3: CASSSIGGVGANYGYTF; DNA: TGTGCCAGCAGCTCAATAGGAGGGGTGGGGGCTAACTATGGCTACACCTTC
V: TRBV29-1; size: -; D: TRBD2; J: TRBJ2-3; CDR3: CSVTSGGTSTDTQYF; DNA: TGCAGCGTTACGTCGGGGGGTACTAGCACAGATACGCAGTATTTT
V: TRBV4-1; size: few; D: TRBD1; J: TRBJ1-4; CDR3: CASSHPREMRGRSPSEKLFF; DNA: TGCGCCAGCAGCCATCCCCGTGAGATGAGGGGGCGATCTCCTAGTGAAAAACTGTTTTTT
V: TRBV2; size: -; D: TRBD2; J: TRBJ2-3; CDR3: CASKAGGADTQYF; DNA: TGTGCCAGCAAAGCGGGGGGAGCAGATACGCAGTATTTT
V: TRBV11-2; size: -; D: TRBD2; J: TRBJ2-7; CDR3: CASSLVPIAGGQGEQYF; DNA: TGTGCCAGCAGCTTAGTACCTATCGCGGGGGGGCAGGGGGAGCAGTACTTC
V: TRBV9; size: -; D: TRBD1; J: TRBJ1-3; CDR3: CASSVDQGAGNTIYF; DNA: TGTGCCAGCAGCGTAGATCAGGGGGCTGGAAACACCATATATTTT
V: TRBV27; size: -; D: -; J: TRBJ1-6; CDR3: CASSWVRKDSPLHF; DNA: TGTGCCAGCAGTTGGGTCAGGAAAGATTCACCCCTCCACTTT
V: TRBV7-8; size: -; D: -; J: TRBJ2-1; CDR3: CASRPLGGSSYNEQFF; DNA: TGTGCCAGCAGGCCCCTTGGGGGGAGCTCCTACAATGAGCAGTTCTTC
V: TRBV5-8; size: -; D: TRBD1; J: TRBJ1-2; CDR3: CASSLGRDRGIYGYTF; DNA: TGTGCCAGCAGCTTGGGCAGGGACAGGGGTATCTATGGCTACACCTTC
V: TRBV5-5; size: -; D: -; J: TRBJ1-5; CDR3: CASSPGSSNQPQHF; DNA: TGTGCCAGCAGCCCGGGTTCTAGCAATCAGCCCCAGCATTTT
V: TRBV6-4; size: -; D: -; J: TRBJ2-2; CDR3: CASSDGGYTGELFF; DNA: TGTGCCAGCAGTGACGGGGGGTACACCGGGGAGCTGTTTTTT
V: TRBV27; size: -; D: -; J: TRBJ2-7; CDR3: CASSHQITVGTEQYF; DNA: TGTGCCAGCAGTCACCAAATTACAGTAGGAACCGAGCAGTACTTC
V: TRBV7-9; size: -; D: TRBD1; J: TRBJ1-4; CDR3: CSSSDTPESTGREKLFF; DNA: TGTTCCAGCAGCGACACCCCTGAATCGACAGGGCGGGAAAAACTGTTTTTT
V: TRBV5-1; size: -; D: TRBD1; J: TRBJ2-1; CDR3: CASSSTGASYNEQFF; DNA: TGCGCCAGCAGTTCGACAGGGGCTTCCTACAATGAGCAGTTCTTC
V: TRBV5-1; size: -; D: -; J: TRBJ2-2; CDR3: CASSASLSSTGELFF; DNA: TGCGCCAGCAGCGCCTCTCTTAGTTCCACCGGGGAGCTGTTTTTT
V: TRBV4-1; size: -; D: TRBD1; J: TRBJ1-2; CDR3: CASSQDRDFVGYTF; DNA: TGCGCCAGCAGCCAGGACAGGGACTTTGTGGGCTACACCTTC
V: TRBV2; size: -; D: TRBD2; J: TRBJ2-1; CDR3: CASKTLAESYNEQFF; DNA: TGTGCCAGCAAGACCCTAGCGGAGAGCTACAATGAGCAGTTCTTC
V: TRBV4-2; size: few; D: TRBD1; J: TRBJ1-4; CDR3: CASSPGQGGPNEKLFF; DNA: TGTGCCAGCAGCCCAGGACAGGGTGGACCTAATGAAAAACTGTTTTTT
V: TRBV7-9; size: -; D: TRBD2; J: TRBJ2-1; CDR3: CASSPDGGGLSYNEQFF; DNA: TGTGCCAGCAGCCCAGATGGCGGGGGGCTCTCCTACAATGAGCAGTTCTTC
V: TRBV4-2; size: -; D: TRBD2; J: TRBJ2-5; CDR3: CASSQRPGLAGAVKETQYF; DNA: TGTGCCAGCAGCCAACGCCCAGGGCTAGCGGGGGCGGTTAAAGAGACCCAGTACTTC
V: TRBV6-5; size: -; D: -; J: TRBJ1-6; CDR3: CASSLRSSYNSPLHF; DNA: TGTGCCAGCAGCCTTAGGAGCTCCTATAATTCACCCCTCCACTTT